This is a list of T cell receptor beta chains from one sample in a study of blood T cells in healthy people across ages. TCRdb fed the 5' RACE reads into MiXCR, producing one record per CDR3 protein. The sample has about 930,000 distinct CDR3 sequences, 25% to 35% seen once. Another study also made use of these data, one on T cells of mothers and their children.

The material sequenced was blood. These receptors came from a woman aged 40 to 50 in good health. Both conserved end residues are part of each CDR3. Each record gives: clone size, D gene, J gene, V gene, CDR3 DNA, CDR3 protein. The D gene is left open where the match is weak. Clone sizes are given selectively: once, few, many, or a class where the clone is expanded.

-,-,TRBJ2-5,TRBV6-1,TGTGCCAGCAGCAGTTGGAGGGGGCAAGAGACCCAGTACTTC,CASSSWRGQETQYF
many,-,TRBJ1-1,TRBV29-1,TGCAGCGTTGATCCCATGAACACTGAAGCTTTCTTT,CSVDPMNTEAFF
many,TRBD1,TRBJ2-7,TRBV4-1,TGCGCCAGCAGCCAGGGGACAGGGGGGAACTACGAGCAGTACTTC,CASSQGTGGNYEQYF
-,TRBD1,TRBJ2-3,TRBV15,TGTGCCACCAGCAGAGAGCAGGGACAGGGCACAGATACGCAGTATTTT,CATSREQGQGTDTQYF
few,-,TRBJ2-7,TRBV7-3,TGTGCCAGCAGCTTAATGGGTAGTTTGGATGAGCAGTACTTC,CASSLMGSLDEQYF
many,-,TRBJ2-6,TRBV27,TGTGCCAGCAGTTTTGAGGGGACATTTTACTCTGGGGCCAACGTCCTGACTTTC,CASSFEGTFYSGANVLTF
-,TRBD2,TRBJ2-1,TRBV28,TGTGCCAGCAGTTTATATACATCATGGCTAGCGGGAGGGTGGGATGAGCAGTTCTTC,CASSLYTSWLAGGWDEQFF
-,-,TRBJ2-7,TRBV7-2,TGTGTCAGCAGCCCCAGAACAGGGTCCGAGCAGTACTTC,CVSSPRTGSEQYF
few,TRBD2,TRBJ2-5,TRBV7-2,TGTGCCAGCAGCCCCTTAGCGGGGGGGCAGGCATTTACAGAGACCCAGTACTTC,CASSPLAGGQAFTETQYF
-,-,TRBJ2-7,TRBV28,TGTGCCAGCAGCCACCCCCACTACGAGCAGTACTTC,CASSHPHYEQYF
many,-,TRBJ2-3,TRBV7-7,TGTGCTAGCAGCTCCCGACCGATAGATACGCAGTATTTT,CASSSRPIDTQYF
-,-,TRBJ2-1,TRBV2,TGTGCCAGCAGTGAACTAAGCAATGAGCAGTTCTTC,CASSELSNEQFF
few,-,TRBJ2-5,TRBV6-6,TGTGCCAGCAGTTACTCGAGTGGCGAGAAAGAGACCCAGTACTTC,CASSYSSGEKETQYF
few,-,TRBJ2-2,TRBV10-3,TGTGCCACGGCCTTAAGGAACACCGGGGAGCTGTTTTTT,CATALRNTGELFF
-,-,TRBJ1-3,TRBV6-1,TGTGCCAGCAGTGAAAGGGCATTTGGAAACACCAGATATTTT,CASSERAFGNTRYF
-,TRBD1,TRBJ1-2,TRBV3-1,TGTGCCAGCAGCCAATCCGGGACAGGTAATGGCTACACCTTC,CASSQSGTGNGYTF
few,-,TRBJ2-3,TRBV6-5,TGTGCCAGCGCCCAAACTGGGGATACGCAGTATTTT,CASAQTGDTQYF
-,-,TRBJ1-5,TRBV12-3/TRBV12-4,TGTGCCAGCACCAAGGGATTCCAGCCCCAGCATTTT,CASTKGFQPQHF
-,TRBD2,TRBJ2-7,TRBV13,TGTGCCAGCAGCTGGAGCCTAGCGGGCCGCTACGAGCAGTACTTC,CASSWSLAGRYEQYF
many,-,TRBJ1-2,TRBV2,TGTGCCAGCAGTGAAACGCTTGGGCTCAACTATGGCTACACCTTC,CASSETLGLNYGYTF
-,TRBD2,TRBJ2-3,TRBV29-1,TGCAGCGTAGCCGGGACTACTAGCACAGGTACGCAGTATTTT,CSVAGTTSTGTQYF
-,-,TRBJ1-1,TRBV20-1,TGCAGTGCTAGCGATCCCTCAGGGATGAACACTGAAGCTTTCTTT,CSASDPSGMNTEAFF
-,-,TRBJ1-1,TRBV7-3,TGTGCCAGCAGCTCCACCGGGACGCCGGGCGCTGAAGCTTTCTTT,CASSSTGTPGAEAFF
-,-,TRBJ1-1,TRBV7-2,TGTGCCACAGGGAACACTGAAGCTTTCTTT,CATGNTEAFF
many,-,TRBJ2-1,TRBV7-2,TGTGCCAGCAGGGAGCCTAGCTCCTACAATGAGCAGTTCTTC,CASREPSSYNEQFF
-,-,TRBJ2-1,TRBV7-2,TGTGCCAGCAGCTTAGGTAGGGAAGGTGAGCAGTTCTTC,CASSLGREGEQFF
many,-,TRBJ1-1,TRBV6-5,TGTGCCAGCAGATCACAGGGGAACACTGAAGCTTTCTTT,CASRSQGNTEAFF
-,-,TRBJ2-3,TRBV24-1,TGTGCCACCAGTGATTTAAACAGGCCCACAGATACGCAGTATTTT,CATSDLNRPTDTQYF
few,-,TRBJ1-1,TRBV12-3/TRBV12-4,TGTGCCAGCGTTGGAACCAAGGGCACTGAAGCTTTCTTT,CASVGTKGTEAFF
-,-,TRBJ1-2,TRBV27,TGTGCCAGCAGTTTGATCGGAAACTATGGCTACACCTTC,CASSLIGNYGYTF
many,TRBD1,TRBJ2-7,TRBV12-3/TRBV12-4,TGTGCCAGCAGTTTTGGGACAGGGGGCGTGCAGTACTTC,CASSFGTGGVQYF
-,-,TRBJ1-4,TRBV7-9,TGTGCCAGCAGCGCGGGGACATCTGGTGCGACTAATGAAAAACTGTTTTTT,CASSAGTSGATNEKLFF
few,TRBD1,TRBJ1-5,TRBV5-1,TGCGCCAGCAGCGTGGACAGGCCTTTGAATCAGCCCCAGCATTTT,CASSVDRPLNQPQHF
-,-,TRBJ1-5,TRBV28,TGTGCCAGCAGTTTATCCTCCGGCGACCTTAATCAGCCCCAGCATTTT,CASSLSSGDLNQPQHF
many,TRBD2,TRBJ2-5,TRBV12-3/TRBV12-4,TGTGCCAGCACCCTCGGGGGAGCGGGGGGGCAAGAGACCCAGTACTTC,CASTLGGAGGQETQYF
-,-,TRBJ1-4,TRBV27,TGTGCCAGCGGTTTCGGGGGCGCAACTAATGAAAAACTGTTTTTT,CASGFGGATNEKLFF
-,-,TRBJ2-7,TRBV5-1,TGCGCCAGCAGCGGACAAAAGGGCTCCTACGAGCAGTACTTC,CASSGQKGSYEQYF
few,-,TRBJ1-5,TRBV6-2/TRBV6-3,TGTGCCAGCAGTCCCTGGGGGAATAGCAATCAGCCCCAGCATTTT,CASSPWGNSNQPQHF
-,-,TRBJ2-7,TRBV2,TGTGCCAGCAGTGACGTTTGGGCAGACTCCTACGAGCAGTACTTC,CASSDVWADSYEQYF
few,-,TRBJ1-2,TRBV28,TGTGCCATCGATATTAACTATGGCTACACCTTC,CAIDINYGYTF
many,-,TRBJ2-5,TRBV7-2,TGTGCCAGCAGCTTAGGGGGACTCTTAGGAAGTCAAGAGACCCAGTACTTC,CASSLGGLLGSQETQYF
few,-,TRBJ1-5,TRBV27,TGTGCCAGCAGTCCCCCAGGGGTTAATCAGCCCCAGCATTTT,CASSPPGVNQPQHF
few,-,TRBJ2-6,TRBV28,TGTGCCAGCAGTCCGAGGGACATTTCAACTGGGGCCAACGTCCTGACTTTC,CASSPRDISTGANVLTF
many,TRBD1,TRBJ1-2,TRBV29-1,TGCAGCGTTGGGGGACAGAACTATGGCTACACCTTC,CSVGGQNYGYTF
-,TRBD1,TRBJ2-7,TRBV27,TGTGCCAGCAGTTTCTCGACAGGGTACGAGCAGTACTTC,CASSFSTGYEQYF
many,TRBD2,TRBJ2-5,TRBV28,TGTGCCAGCAGCCCATGGGAGGGGCCGATGAAGAGGTCCCAGTACTTC,CASSPWEGPMKRSQYF
many,-,TRBJ2-4,TRBV29-1,TGCAGCGGGGTGACGCTAGCCAAAAACATTCAGTACTTC,CSGVTLAKNIQYF
few,-,TRBJ1-5,TRBV7-8,TGTGCCAGCAGCGCCGGAACAGGTGGCGATCAGCCCCAGCATTTT,CASSAGTGGDQPQHF
-,-,TRBJ1-1,TRBV29-1,TGCAGCGTCCAAAGGGGTAGAATGAACACTGAAGCTTTCTTT,CSVQRGRMNTEAFF
many,TRBD1,TRBJ2-7,TRBV11-3,TGTGCCAGCAGCTTAGGAGGACAGGTGGGCGAGCAGTACTTC,CASSLGGQVGEQYF
many,-,TRBJ2-7,TRBV6-1,TGTGCCAGCAGCGACGACTGGAGGGGTACGGCCACCTACGAGCAGTACTTC,CASSDDWRGTATYEQYF
many,TRBD2,TRBJ2-1,TRBV7-7,TGTGCTAGCAGCCCCGGGGGGATCTCCTACAATGAGCAGTTCTTC,CASSPGGISYNEQFF
-,-,TRBJ2-7,TRBV5-1,TGCGCCAGCAGCTTGGGACAGGCGGTGCGCTCCTACGAGCAGTACTTC,CASSLGQAVRSYEQYF